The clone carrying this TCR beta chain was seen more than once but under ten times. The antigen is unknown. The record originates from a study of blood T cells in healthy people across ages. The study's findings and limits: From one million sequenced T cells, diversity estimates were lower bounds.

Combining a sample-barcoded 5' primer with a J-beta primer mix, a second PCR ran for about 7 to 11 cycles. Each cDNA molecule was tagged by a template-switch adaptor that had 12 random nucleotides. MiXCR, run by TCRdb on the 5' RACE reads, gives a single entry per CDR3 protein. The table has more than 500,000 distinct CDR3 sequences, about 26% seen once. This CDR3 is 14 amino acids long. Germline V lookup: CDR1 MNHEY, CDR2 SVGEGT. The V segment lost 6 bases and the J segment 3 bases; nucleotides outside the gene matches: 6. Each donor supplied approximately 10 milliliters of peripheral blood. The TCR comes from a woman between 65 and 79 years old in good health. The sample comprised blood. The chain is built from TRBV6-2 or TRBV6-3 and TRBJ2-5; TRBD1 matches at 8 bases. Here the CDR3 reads CASRSGDRKETQYF. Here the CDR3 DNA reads TGTGCCAGCAGATCCGGGGACAGGAAAGAGACCCAGTACTTC.